The rows below give T cell receptor beta chains drawn from one sample of a study of OX40 agonist ivuxolimab in advanced cancers. This table comes from immunoSEQ multiplex PCR, and its TCRdb copy is limited to in-frame clones, with some not included. This sample has over 50,000 clones; around four fifths occur once, and the top ten carry about 4.5%. Source: CD4+ or CD8+ T cells sorted from blood, taken in a trial of the OX40 agonist ivuxolimab. The receptors were sampled from an adult with an advanced solid tumor such as melanoma, head and neck, liver or kidney cancer. Both conserved end residues are part of each CDR3. D genes are given only for firm matches. Where a row states a size, it is once, few, many or the class of an expanded clone; other rows omit it.

j_call	cdr3_length	clone_size	d_call	v_call	cdr3_aa	cdr3_nt
TRBJ2-5	14	NA	TRBD1	TRBV5-4	CASSSRTGSETQYF	TGTGCCAGCAGCTCAAGGACAGGGTCCGAGACCCAGTACTTC
TRBJ1-5	12	NA	NA	TRBV7-9	CASSPSDQPQHF	TGTGCCAGCAGCCCCAGCGATCAGCCCCAGCATTTT
TRBJ2-1	16	NA	NA	TRBV5-4	CASSLEGINSYNEQFF	TGTGCCAGCAGCTTGGAGGGAATTAACTCCTACAATGAGCAGTTCTTC
TRBJ1-4	14	NA	NA	TRBV28	CASSLRGHNEKLFF	TGTGCCAGCAGTTTAAGGGGACATAATGAAAAACTGTTTTTT
TRBJ2-3	17	once	TRBD2	TRBV18	CASSPSSGRGGTDTQYF	TGTGCCAGCTCACCCAGCAGCGGGAGAGGGGGCACAGATACGCAGTATTTT
TRBJ2-3	13	NA	NA	TRBV29-1	CSVGPGLGDTQYF	TGCAGCGTTGGACCGGGATTGGGAGATACGCAGTATTTT
TRBJ2-3	14	NA	TRBD1	TRBV7-2	CASSPGQGPDTQYF	TGTGCCAGCAGCCCTGGACAGGGCCCAGATACGCAGTATTTT
TRBJ2-2	16	NA	TRBD2	TRBV19	CASSILSGRPPGELFF	TGTGCCAGTAGTATCCTTAGCGGGAGGCCCCCCGGGGAGCTGTTTTTT
TRBJ1-2	14	NA	TRBD1	TRBV6-5	CASSYAGGGYGYTF	TGTGCCAGCAGTTACGCAGGGGGCGGCTATGGCTACACCTTC
TRBJ2-7	16	NA	TRBD1	TRBV7-9	CASSLGWTGGSYEQYF	TGTGCCAGCAGCTTAGGATGGACAGGGGGCTCCTACGAGCAGTACTTC
TRBJ1-2	13	few	NA	TRBV7-9	CASRPPETYGYTF	TGTGCCAGCAGACCGCCAGAGACCTATGGCTACACCTTC
TRBJ2-7	14	NA	NA	TRBV5-1	CASSLGQGGGEQYF	TGCGCCAGCAGCTTGGGGCAGGGAGGGGGAGAGCAGTACTTC
TRBJ1-5	13	NA	NA	TRBV18	CASSPGQNQPQHF	TGTGCCAGCTCACCAGGACAGAATCAGCCCCAGCATTTT
TRBJ1-4	15	NA	NA	TRBV6-6	CASSYSWGREEKLFF	TGTGCCAGCAGTTACTCGTGGGGGCGCGAAGAAAAACTGTTTTTT
TRBJ1-2	15	once	TRBD1	TRBV19	CASSIDGQGNYGYTF	TGTGCCAGTAGTATAGACGGACAGGGTAACTATGGCTACACCTTC
TRBJ1-4	14	few	NA	TRBV7-9	CASSLVGSSEKLFF	TGTGCCAGCAGCTTAGTGGGCAGCAGTGAAAAACTGTTTTTT
TRBJ1-2	13	NA	TRBD1	TRBV7-2	CASSLALRDRAAF	TGTGCCAGCAGCTTAGCGCTCCGGGACAGGGCGGCCTTC
TRBJ1-2	14	NA	NA	TRBV6-5	CASTLGGTNYGYTF	TGTGCCAGCACTTTGGGGGGGACCAACTATGGCTACACCTTC
TRBJ2-2	14	NA	TRBD2	TRBV7-2	CASSLSGEAGELFF	TGTGCCAGCAGCCTTAGCGGGGAGGCCGGGGAGCTGTTTTTT
TRBJ2-1	14	NA	NA	TRBV5-1	CASSLDRDYNEQFF	TGCGCCAGCAGCTTGGATAGGGACTACAATGAGCAGTTCTTC
TRBJ1-3	14	NA	TRBD1	TRBV2	CASSPTGAGNTIYF	TGTGCCAGCAGTCCAACAGGGGCCGGAAACACCATATATTTT
TRBJ2-1	14	few	TRBD1	TRBV10-2	CASTKRGQGNEQFF	TGCGCCAGCACCAAACGCGGACAGGGCAATGAGCAGTTCTTC
TRBJ1-1	15	NA	TRBD1	TRBV7-9	CASSARDRVRTEAFF	TGTGCCAGCAGCGCCCGGGACAGGGTGAGGACTGAAGCTTTCTTT
TRBJ1-5	15	NA	TRBD1	TRBV2	CASLQGAFGNQPQHF	TGTGCCAGCTTGCAGGGGGCGTTTGGCAATCAGCCCCAGCATTTT
TRBJ2-5	14	NA	TRBD1	TRBV7-8	CASSLTGLRETQYF	TGTGCCAGCAGCTTGACAGGGCTCAGGGAGACCCAGTACTTC
TRBJ1-1	15	NA	NA	TRBV14	CASSQVMGRAAEAFF	TGTGCCAGCAGCCAAGTTATGGGCAGGGCGGCTGAAGCTTTCTTT
TRBJ2-7	13	NA	NA	TRBV28	CASSSANSYEQYF	TGTGCCAGCTCTTCCGCGAACAGCTACGAGCAGTACTTC
TRBJ1-4	14	NA	NA	TRBV28	CASRKTATNEKLFF	TGTGCCAGCAGGAAGACTGCAACTAATGAAAAACTGTTTTTT
TRBJ2-2	15	once	TRBD1	TRBV7-9	CASSPGQGNTGELFF	TGTGCCAGCAGCCCAGGACAGGGGAACACCGGGGAGCTGTTTTTT
TRBJ1-2	15	many	NA	TRBV30	CAWSADLVGNYGYTF	TGTGCCTGGAGTGCCGACCTCGTGGGGAACTATGGCTACACCTTC
TRBJ2-4	19	NA	TRBD2	TRBV19	CASIVPLAGGKRAKNIQYF	TGTGCCAGTATCGTCCCACTAGCGGGAGGGAAGAGGGCCAAAAACATTCAGTACTTC
TRBJ2-7	17	NA	NA	TRBV5-6	CASSSARDTRTSYEQYF	TGTGCCAGCAGCTCCGCCCGGGACACAAGGACTAGTTACGAGCAGTACTTC
TRBJ1-2	11	NA	NA	TRBV20-1	CSVNRNYGYTF	TGCAGTGTTAACAGGAACTATGGCTACACCTTC
TRBJ2-1	15	NA	TRBD2	TRBV7-3	CASSSLGGEYNEQFF	TGTGCCAGCAGCTCCCTTGGGGGGGAATACAATGAGCAGTTCTTC
TRBJ2-7	14	NA	TRBD1	TRBV6-1	CASQTGTGLYEQYF	TGTGCCAGCCAAACCGGGACAGGGTTATACGAGCAGTACTTC
TRBJ2-7	15	NA	TRBD2	TRBV18	CASSPPAGGRGKQYF	TGTGCCAGCTCACCACCGGCGGGGGGGCGAGGAAAGCAGTACTTC
TRBJ2-1	13	NA	NA	TRBV13	CASSPDFRGEQFF	TGTGCCAGCAGCCCTGACTTCAGGGGTGAGCAGTTCTTC
TRBJ2-5	14	NA	NA	TRBV6-1	CASSVLSTQETQYF	TGTGCCAGCAGTGTATTGTCAACCCAAGAGACCCAGTACTTC
TRBJ1-5	15	NA	NA	TRBV18	CASSPSDSSNQPQHF	TGTGCCAGCTCACCTTCGGACAGCAGCAATCAGCCCCAGCATTTT
TRBJ2-7	13	NA	NA	TRBV30	CAWRRVAFYEQYF	TGTGCCTGGAGACGGGTGGCATTCTACGAGCAGTACTTC
TRBJ2-7	14	NA	TRBD1	TRBV5-8	CASSLPGQGYEQYF	TGTGCCAGCAGCTTGCCTGGACAGGGTTACGAGCAGTACTTC
TRBJ2-7	12	few	NA	TRBV18	CASSPSAYEQYF	TGTGCCAGCTCACCGTCAGCATACGAGCAGTACTTC
TRBJ2-7	12	NA	NA	TRBV6-6	CASSYAGYEQYF	TGTGCCAGCAGTTACGCCGGATACGAGCAGTACTTC
TRBJ2-7	13	few	NA	TRBV7-9	CASSAKGRGEQYF	TGTGCCAGCAGCGCAAAGGGGCGAGGCGAGCAGTACTTC
TRBJ2-5	16	NA	TRBD2	TRBV6-6	CASSHGTSGGQETQYF	TGTGCCAGCAGTCATGGGACTAGCGGGGGCCAAGAGACCCAGTACTTC
TRBJ1-2	13	NA	TRBD1	TRBV14	CASSQGQFYGYTF	TGTGCCAGCAGCCAGGGACAGTTCTATGGCTACACCTTC
TRBJ1-5	15	NA	TRBD1	TRBV2	CASRSRGQGNQPQHF	TGTGCCAGCAGGAGCCGGGGACAGGGAAATCAGCCCCAGCATTTT